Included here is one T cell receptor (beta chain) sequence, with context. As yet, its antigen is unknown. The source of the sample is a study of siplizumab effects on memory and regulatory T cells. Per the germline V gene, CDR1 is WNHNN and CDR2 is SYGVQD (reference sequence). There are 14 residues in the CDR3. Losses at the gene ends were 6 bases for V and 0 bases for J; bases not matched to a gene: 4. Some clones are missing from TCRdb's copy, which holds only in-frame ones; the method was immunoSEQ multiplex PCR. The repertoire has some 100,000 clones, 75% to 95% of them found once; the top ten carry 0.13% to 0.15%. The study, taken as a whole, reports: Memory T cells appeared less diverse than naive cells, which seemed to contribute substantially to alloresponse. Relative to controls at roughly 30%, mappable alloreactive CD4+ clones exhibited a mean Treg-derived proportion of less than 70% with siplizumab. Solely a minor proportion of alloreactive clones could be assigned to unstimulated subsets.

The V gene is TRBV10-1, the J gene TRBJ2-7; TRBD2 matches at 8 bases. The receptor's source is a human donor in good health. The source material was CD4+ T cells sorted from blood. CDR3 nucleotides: TGCGCCAGCAGCGCGGGAGGCTCCTCCTACGAGCAGTACTTC. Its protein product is CASSAGGSSYEQYF.